This TCR beta chain came from a study of T-cell memory formation after mild COVID-19. At the level of the study: There were largely donor-specific TCR clusters.

V gave up 1 base and J gave up 5 bases, with 16 bases separating them. Germline CDR1 MNHEY, CDR2 SVGEGT. The CDR3 loop spans 16 amino acids. Study-level results: Researchers found some responding clones in pre-infection memory, a sign that cross-reactive memory joined. Day 37-peaking second-wave clones had unconfirmed SARS-CoV-2 specificity.

The authors produced TCR alpha and TCR beta cDNA libraries with sample barcodes and UMIs by 5'RACE using constant-segment primers. One entry per CDR3 protein results from TCRdb running MiXCR on the 5' RACE reads. The sample shows roughly 340,000 distinct CDR3 sequences, less than 20% of them seen only once. Note on this clonotype: Its antigen is not identified.

The TCR was taken from a man younger than 35 who had mild COVID-19 (a few samples of this study predate the infection). Cell type and time point are not known. The sample consisted of PBMCs or a T cell subset sorted from them (not recorded which). The genes are TRBV6-2 or TRBV6-3 and TRBJ2-3; D call uncertain. The CDR3 region has the DNA TGTGCCAGCAGTTACTGGGCCACACGTGCCCAAGATACGCAGTATTTT. Encoded protein: CASSYWATRAQDTQYF.